This entry concerns a single T cell receptor beta chain. Its antigen is unidentified. The time point: week 47, end of study. A 20-mer mutant IDH1 peptide at 300 ug was injected subcutaneously with topical imiquimod. After removal of 5 bases from V and 3 bases from J, the junction contained 6 bases not matched to a gene. This CDR3 comprises 14 residues. The germline V gene has CDR1 SGHTA and CDR2 FQGNSA. Assay: immunoSEQ multiplex PCR; the TCRdb copy retains only in-frame clones and omits some. The sample records tens of thousands of clones, under 85% being singletons. The data were taken from a study of a mutant IDH1 vaccine in newly diagnosed glioma.

Here the sequenced sample was PBMCs, taken from a glioma patient whose treatment included an IDH1 peptide vaccine. The rearrangement uses TRBV7-2 and TRBJ1-2, with 7 positions matching TRBD1. The clonotype comes from a woman in her 50s with glioma. CDR3 protein: CASSTQQGYYGYTF. CDR3 nucleotides: TGTGCCAGCAGCACACAACAGGGGTACTATGGCTACACCTTC. The full variable domain, rest sourced from reference TRBV7-2 and TRBJ1-2, is GAGVSQSPSNKVTEKGKDVELRCDPISGHTALYWYRQSLGQGLEFLIYFQGNSAPDKSGLPSDRFSAERTGGSVSTLTIQRTQQEDSAVYLCASSTQQGYYGYTFGSGTRLTVV.